A selection of T cell receptor beta chains follows, all from one sample in a study of shared clonotypes between healthy human individuals. TCRdb's table, derived via immunoSEQ multiplex PCR, lists solely in-frame clones and lacks some. The profile covers about 2.3 million clones, with about 90% appearing a single time and roughly 0.34% taken by the ten largest. The source material was naive CD4+ T cells from PBMCs. The receptors derive from a man aged 18 to 29 in good health. Some clones in this sample may be carry-over from other donors' samples. Each CDR3 is given with its conserved first and last residue. D genes are given only for firm matches. Size values are once, few and many counts, or a class for expanded clones, and some rows have none.

v_gene	d_gene	j_gene	abundance	CDR3nt	CDR3aa
TRBV14	NA	TRBJ2-1	NA	TGTGCCAGCACCTACAGTGCCAGGGGAAATGAGCAGTTCTTC	CASTYSARGNEQFF
TRBV6-5	NA	TRBJ2-1	NA	TGTGCCAGCAGCAACGGCCTGAGCGGGAATGAGCAGTTCTTC	CASSNGLSGNEQFF
TRBV5-1	TRBD2	TRBJ2-1	NA	TGCGCCAGCAGCTTGGTGCGCGGGGGTCAGAATGAGCAGTTCTTC	CASSLVRGGQNEQFF
TRBV5-4	NA	TRBJ2-5	NA	TGTGCCAGCAGCTTCGGGCCTGGGGAGACCCAGTACTTC	CASSFGPGETQYF
TRBV11-2	NA	TRBJ2-7	NA	TGTGCCAGCAGCCCCGACTTATCGTGGGTTAATCCCTACGAGCAGTACTTC	CASSPDLSWVNPYEQYF
TRBV18	NA	TRBJ1-1	once	TGTGCCAGCTCGTCAGGACAGAACACTGAAGCTTTCTTT	CASSSGQNTEAFF
TRBV7-2	TRBD1	TRBJ2-3	NA	TGTGCCAGCAGCTTGGGTCGGACAGGAAGCACAGATACGCAGTATTTT	CASSLGRTGSTDTQYF
TRBV29-1	NA	TRBJ1-1	NA	TGCAGCGTTGATCGGCTTTTAGTGAACACTGAAGCTTTCTTT	CSVDRLLVNTEAFF
TRBV10-1	NA	TRBJ1-3	NA	TGCGCCAGCAGTGAGTCGGGGGGTTCTGGAAACACCATATATTTT	CASSESGGSGNTIYF
TRBV6-1	NA	TRBJ1-1	NA	TGTGCCAGCAGTGAGGTTGGAACAAACACTGAAGCTTTCTTT	CASSEVGTNTEAFF
TRBV6-1	NA	TRBJ1-1	NA	TGTGCCAGCAGTACCCGGAGGGACACTGAAGCTTTCTTT	CASSTRRDTEAFF
TRBV14	TRBD2	TRBJ2-1	NA	TGTGCCAGCAGCCAAGTCTGGACTAGACTACACAATGAGCAGTTCTTC	CASSQVWTRLHNEQFF
TRBV10-2	NA	TRBJ2-7	NA	TGCGCCAGCACCCGAACAGGCTTGAGCGAGCAGTACTTC	CASTRTGLSEQYF
TRBV4-2	TRBD2	TRBJ2-1	NA	TGTGCCAGCAGCCAGAACGACCTAGCGGGTACCAGGGGTGAGCAGTTCTTC	CASSQNDLAGTRGEQFF
TRBV7-6	NA	TRBJ2-1	NA	TGTGCCAGCAGCTCCCTTGGCGAGCAGTTCTTC	CASSSLGEQFF
TRBV7-9	NA	TRBJ1-4	NA	TGTGCCAGCAGCCCGGGGCCAACTAATGAAAAACTGTTTTTT	CASSPGPTNEKLFF